The 17 T cell receptor beta chains below all came from one sample that was sequenced in a study of T-cell memory formation after mild COVID-19. TCRdb reprocessed the 5' RACE reads via MiXCR and lists one record per CDR3 protein. Of 400,000 or so distinct CDR3 sequences in the sample, 20% were seen once. The sample comprised PBMCs or a T cell subset sorted from them (not recorded which). These receptors were collected from an adult woman who had mild COVID-19 (a few samples of this study predate the infection). Cell type and time point are not known.

The rearrangement joins TRBV6-5 to TRBJ1-4; D may be TRBD1 (6 bases). The CDR3 has 14 amino acids. Germline loops: CDR1 MNHEY, CDR2 SVGAGI. Between the trimmed V and J ends, which lost 0 bases and 8 bases, there was a span of 10 bases. This CDR3 reads CASSYSGGQEKLFF. Written as DNA, the CDR3 is TGTGCCAGCAGTTACTCCGGGGGGCAAGAAAAACTGTTTTTT.

In this sample, this clonotype turned up a few times. The CDR3 here is CASRAGTSAYYNEQFF. CDR3 bases: TGTGCCAGCAGGGCCGGGACTAGCGCTTATTACAATGAGCAGTTCTTC. The chain employs TRBV2 and TRBJ2-1; 10 bases are shared with TRBD2. The CDR3 loop spans 16 amino acids. V shed 6 bases and J 4 bases; nucleotides not matched to a gene: 9. Per the germline V gene, CDR1 is SNHLY and CDR2 is FYNNEI.

A few counts support this clonotype. The chain employs TRBV25-1 and TRBJ1-4; D uncertain. V shed 0 bases and J shed 6 bases, with 11 bases lying between them. CDR3 size: 15 residues. CDR1 and CDR2 from the germline V gene are MGHDK and SYGVNS. The CDR3 nucleotides are TGTGCCAGCAGTGAATACCACCGAAAGGATGAAAAACTGTTTTTT. This gives the protein CASSEYHRKDEKLFF.

The chain links TRBV20-1 to TRBJ2-7; D possibly uses TRBD1 or TRBD2 (5 bases each). The CDR3 is made up of 13 amino acids. Trimming took off 1 base at V and 6 bases at J, with 13 bases between the two ends. Germline loops: CDR1 DFQATT, CDR2 SNEGSKA (reference sequence). DNA for the CDR3: TGCAGTGCTAGAGGAGGGGCCTCGGGCGAGCAGTACTTC. Encoded protein: CSARGGASGEQYF.

The chain couples TRBV7-3 to TRBJ1-2; D ambiguous. This CDR3 has 12 residues. Trimming stripped 5 bases from V and 7 bases from J, with 11 bases between. The V gene's germline CDR1 is SGHTA and CDR2 FQGTGA. CDR3 DNA sequence: TGTGCCAGCAGCGCAGGAGATGGTGGCTACACCTTC. Protein sequence: CASSAGDGGYTF.

This clonotype appeared a few times. The genes are TRBV7-2 and TRBJ1-5, with no clear D. Trimming took 3 bases from V and 3 from J, leaving 3 bases between them. Germline CDR1 reads SGHTA; CDR2 reads FQGNSA. CDR3 length: 12 amino acids. The CDR3 region is CASSFFNQPQHF. DNA for the CDR3: TGTGCCAGCAGCTTCTTCAATCAGCCCCAGCATTTT.

CDR3 region: CASTSTETYNEQFF. The CDR3 region has the DNA TGTGCCAGCACCTCGACAGAAACCTACAATGAGCAGTTCTTC. The chain is built from TRBV5-6 and TRBJ2-1; D might be TRBD1 (5 bases). Germline CDR1 reads SGHDT; CDR2 reads YYEEEE. The CDR3 consists of 14 residues. The V end lost 6 bases, the J end lost 2 bases, and 12 bases lay between the germline ends.

The chain has TRBV7-9 and TRBJ1-2; 12 bases map to TRBD1. Germline-derived CDR1 and CDR2 are SEHNR and FQNEAQ (reference sequence). The CDR3 length is 20 residues. The V and J ends lost 1 base and 0 bases, in that order; junction bases with no gene match: 12. The CDR3 is CASSLGAPRDRGLANYGYTF. The CDR3 DNA sequence: TGTGCCAGCAGCTTAGGAGCTCCCCGGGACAGGGGGCTGGCTAACTATGGCTACACCTTC.

The chain employs TRBV9 and TRBJ2-2; 11 bases line up with TRBD1. This CDR3 has 15 amino acids. The germline gives CDR1 SGDLS, CDR2 YYNGEE. V trimming: 4 bases; J trimming: 7 bases; junction bases outside the gene matches: 6. The CDR3: CASSYGQGAIGELFF. The CDR3 nucleotides are TGTGCCAGCAGCTATGGACAGGGGGCGATCGGGGAGCTGTTTTTT.

The chain employs TRBV5-1 and TRBJ2-1; possibly TRBD1 or TRBD2 for D (5 bases each). The CDR3 consists of 15 residues. V lost 0 bases and J 3 bases, leaving 10 bases between the germline ends. The germline V gene encodes CDR1 SGHRS and CDR2 YFSETQ. The CDR3 spells CASSLGRGGYNEQFF. The CDR3 DNA reads TGCGCCAGCAGCTTGGGCCGGGGCGGCTACAATGAGCAGTTCTTC.

This clonotype turned up a few times. The chain recombines TRBV27 with TRBJ2-1; maybe TRBD2 (7 bases). CDR3 size: 14 residues. V was trimmed by 5 bases and J by 4 bases, leaving 12 bases between them. CDR1 and CDR2 from the germline V gene are MNHEY and SMNVEV (reference sequence). Here the CDR3 reads CASSGGAGYNEQFF. In DNA form, the CDR3 reads TGTGCCAGCAGTGGGGGGGCAGGGTACAATGAGCAGTTCTTC.

The chain has TRBV5-5 and TRBJ1-2; a possible D gene is TRBD1 (6 bases). This CDR3 contains 16 residues. The germline gives CDR1 SGHKS, CDR2 YYEKEE (reference sequence). With 4 bases removed from V and 4 bases from J, the gap between germline ends came to 20 bases. The CDR3 DNA is TGTGCCAGCAGCCTGGGGAACCGAATCAGGGGCTATGGCTACACCTTC. Amino acids: CASSLGNRIRGYGYTF.

The chain joins TRBV29-1 to TRBJ1-2, with 9 bases identical to TRBD1. Trimming took 4 bases from V and 6 from J; bases not matched to a gene: 6. The CDR3 loop spans 13 amino acids. CDR1 SQVTM and CDR2 ANQGSEA come from the germline V gene. CDR3 sequence reads: CSVASGQGNGYTF. The CDR3 DNA sequence: TGCAGCGTTGCCTCGGGACAGGGCAATGGCTACACCTTC.

In this sample, this clonotype turned up a few times. The V call is TRBV20-1, the J call TRBJ1-1; D is perhaps TRBD1 (5 bases). The CDR3 runs to 14 residues. The V end was cut by 4 bases, the J end by 3 bases, with 15 bases between. In germline, CDR1 is DFQATT, CDR2 SNEGSKA (reference sequence). Here the CDR3 DNA reads TGCAGTGCTACGAAGGCAGGGTCTCACACTGAAGCTTTCTTT. Protein product: CSATKAGSHTEAFF.

A few counts support this clonotype. The chain combines TRBV7-9 with TRBJ2-7; 7 bases align to TRBD1. Trimming removed 5 bases from V and 0 bases from J; junction bases left unmatched: 10. Germline lookup yields CDR1 SEHNR and CDR2 FQNEAQ (reference sequence). There are 16 residues in the CDR3. Written as DNA, the CDR3 is TGTGCCAGCAGCGATTTGGGACAGAGTATCTCCTACGAGCAGTACTTC. Its protein product is CASSDLGQSISYEQYF. The full variable domain, its missing parts supplied by reference TRBV7-9 and TRBJ2-7, is DTGVSQNPRHKITKRGQNVTFRCDPISEHNRLYWYRQTLGQGPEFLTYFQNEAQLEKSRLLSDRFSAERPKGSFSTLEIQRTEQGDSAMYLCASSDLGQSISYEQYFGPGTRLTVT.

The chain joins TRBV24-1 to TRBJ2-5; 9 nucleotides match TRBD1. The CDR3 length is 16 residues. With 9 bases clipped from V and 2 bases from J, the junction kept 12 bases outside the gene matches. The germline V gene has CDR1 KGHDR and CDR2 SFDVKD. For the CDR3, the DNA is TGTGCCACCGGCTTCGGGACAGGGTTCCCTCAAGAGACCCAGTACTTC. Protein sequence: CATGFGTGFPQETQYF.

This clonotype was seen a few times. J is TRBJ2-3 and V is TRBV13; TRBD1 agrees at 7 bases. Per germline, CDR1 PRHDT and CDR2 FYEKMQ (reference sequence). J was trimmed by 2 bases and V by 5 bases; bases with no gene match: 7. The CDR3 totals 15 residues. The chain's CDR3 is CASSGQDRLTDTQYF. In DNA, the CDR3 is TGTGCCAGCAGCGGCCAGGACAGGCTCACAGATACGCAGTATTTT. Based on the CDR3 plus reference TRBV13 and TRBJ2-3, the full variable domain is AAGVIQSPRHLIKEKRETATLKCYPIPRHDTVYWYQQGPGQDPQFLISFYEKMQSDKGSIPDRFSAQQFSDYHSELNMSSLELGDSALYFCASSGQDRLTDTQYFGPGTRLTVL.